The entry that follows covers one TCR beta chain sequence. This clone's antigen is unknown. Base qualities are not recorded, but no much larger clone differs from it by a single base. The sample originates from a study of Ad26.COV2.S vaccination and SARS-CoV-2 variants (dated by TCRdb to the early 2020s). Regarding the study in general: Vaccine-arm donors came from COV1001, a multicentre, randomized, double-blind, placebo-controlled phase I-IIa trial of Ad26.COV2.S in healthy adults. Dosing of Ad26.COV2.S was intramuscular, at either 5x10^10 or 1x10^11 viral particles, delivered as one shot or as two shots spaced 56 days apart. The specificity and breadth of SARS-CoV-2-reactive T cell receptors after Ad26.COV2.S vaccination were assessed by TCRbeta repertoire sequencing. The TCR-sequenced set comprised about 30 samples: some 19 Ad26.COV2.S vaccine recipients, 5 placebo recipients and 8 SARS-CoV-2 convalescent individuals. Participants in the trial were split at random into five groups of five each, receiving low-dose or high-dose Ad26.COV2.S once or twice, or else placebo on both occasions. Blinding of investigators to trial group allocation was maintained during experiments and outcome assessment. Broad study findings and their caveats: The authors noted that total T cell responses may have been underestimated by the TCR breadth and depth analyses. After vaccination, spike-specific CD8+ and CD4+ T cell responses were reported to show substantial breadth. The study was not powered for comparison of responses between vaccine doses or regimens. Compared with placebo recipients, Ad26.COV2.S recipients showed higher spike-specific TCR breadth (P = 0.0014). Non-spike TCR breadth was comparable between vaccine and placebo recipients, consistent with the vaccine containing only spike.

The immunoSEQ Assay was used to sequence TCRbeta CDR3 regions. After extraction, genomic DNA underwent amplification by bias-controlled multiplex PCR, followed by high-throughput sequencing. For the original study's pipeline: To quantify the absolute abundance of every unique TCRbeta CDR3 region, sequences were collapsed and filtered. T cell fraction was estimated by normalizing TCRbeta template counts to usable DNA, with usable DNA measured through amplification of reference genes found in all nucleated cells. Repertoire TCRs were annotated as SARS-CoV-2-specific when V gene, CDR3 amino acid sequence and J gene were exactly matched to a known reactive TCR set. The reference SARS-CoV-2 TCR set was obtained from MIRA and was filtered for enrichment in COVID-19-positive ImmuneCODE repertoires, whereby public or cross-reactive TCRs were removed. Using the MIRA antigens, annotated TCRs were further analysed by specific ORF or by position within an ORF. Breadth was defined as annotated unique rearrangements over total unique productive rearrangements; depth was the summed frequency of those rearrangements. Two-sided Wilcoxon rank-sum tests were used to compare TCR breadth between groups. In its TCRdb copy, this immuneACCESS table keeps in-frame sequences only and misses some clones. Where compared with another copy, unresolved V genes explain less than half of these, and the others have no known cause. V, J and clone size are those of that table, while D and trimming were read from the DNA. In this sample the table shows 380,000 or so clones, roughly nine tenths of which occur a single time. Of the sample, around 6.1% is held by the ten largest clones.

Reading the germline V gene (reference sequence) gives CDR1 SEHNR and CDR2 FQNEAQ. The CDR3 numbers 14 residues from cysteine through phenylalanine. The only DNA kept is the CDR3, 42 bases in frame from the first base. V gives up 1 base and J gives up 2 bases, and the segment between their germline ends measures 7 bases. This specimen's treatment or condition label, interpreted: about 20 received Ad26.COV2.S at low or high dose, single or two shots; 5 received placebo; per-sample allocation not given. Repertoires of vaccine and placebo recipients were sequenced from samples collected on day 63 after the first injection. Between 29 July and 7 August 2020, Cohort 1b enrolled 20 to 30 adults aged 18-55 years at one site in Boston, USA. Ad26.COV2.S was a replication-incompetent adenovirus type 26 vector expressing a prefusion-stabilized SARS-CoV-2 spike protein from the original Wuhan strain.

The chain was built from TRBV7-9 and TRBJ2-3, with an unclear D gene assignment. The specimen was peripheral blood, collected in a trial of Ad26.COV2.S vaccine versus placebo. The clonotype was recovered from a person aged 18-65 years who received the Ad26.COV2.S COVID-19 vaccine or a placebo. The CDR3 region reads CASSLGRDTDTQYF. The base sequence is TGTGCCAGCAGCTTAGGAAGGGACACAGATACGCAGTATTTT.